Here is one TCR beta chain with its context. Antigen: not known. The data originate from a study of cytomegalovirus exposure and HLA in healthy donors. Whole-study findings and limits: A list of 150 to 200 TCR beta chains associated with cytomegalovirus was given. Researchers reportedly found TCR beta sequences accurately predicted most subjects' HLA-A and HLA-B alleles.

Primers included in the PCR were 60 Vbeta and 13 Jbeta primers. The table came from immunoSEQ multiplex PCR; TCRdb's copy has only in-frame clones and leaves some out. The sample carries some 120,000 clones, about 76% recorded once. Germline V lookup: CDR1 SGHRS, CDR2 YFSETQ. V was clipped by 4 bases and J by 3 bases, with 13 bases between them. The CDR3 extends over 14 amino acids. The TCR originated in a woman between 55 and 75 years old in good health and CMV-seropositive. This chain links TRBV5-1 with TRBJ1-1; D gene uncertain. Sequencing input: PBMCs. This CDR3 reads CASSALSGYTEAFF. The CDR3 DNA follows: TGCGCCAGCAGCGCCCTCAGTGGCTACACTGAAGCTTTCTTT.